The entry below describes one TCR beta chain. The antigen remains undetermined. The data are from a study of CXCR3-negative and CXCR3-positive naive CD8 T cells. Points from the study as a whole: Comparably high diversity marked both naive subsets, whereas memory CD8+ cells had much lower diversity. When CXCR3-positive naive cells were set against CXCR3-negative naive cells, the former had more hydrophobic TRB CDR3s.

This CDR3 spans 14 amino acids. Germline lookup yields CDR1 SGHRS and CDR2 YFSETQ. The method, 5' RACE with UMI labels, was used to prepare the TRB cDNA libraries. TCRdb re-called the 5' RACE reads and catalogs CDR3 proteins one per entry, DNA excluded. The table gives around 150,000 distinct CDR3 sequences; the top ten clones make up approximately 0.4% of it. Sequences were obtained from naive CXCR3+ CD8+ T cells from blood. Subset described: CD45RO-CCR7+CD27+CD95- naive CD8+ T cells expressing CXCR3 (TNR3+). The source is a human donor in good health. Some clones in this sample may be carry-over from other donors' samples. The V gene is TRBV5-1, the J gene TRBJ2-7; no DNA is available, so the TRBD1 call from TCRdb remains unchecked. The CDR3 spells CASSFGQGSDEQYF.